Each of the 10 T cell receptor beta chains below was sequenced from the same sample in a study of blood T cell repertoires in COVID-19. Profiling relied on immunoSEQ multiplex PCR, and the TCRdb table lists in-frame clones only, not all of them. The data show about 170,000 clones, 85% seen once. Material for sequencing was peripheral blood. The receptors here all came from a human donor with acute or convalescent COVID-19. The donor label of this sample is uncertain.

V usage is TRBV18 and J usage is TRBJ2-1; weak D call: TRBD1 (8 bases). Per germline, CDR1 KGHSH and CDR2 LQKENI. The length of the CDR3 is 17 residues. V was pared by 2 bases and J by 5 bases, with 19 bases between. The DNA for the CDR3 is TGTGCCAGCTCACCAAGGGGAGGGCAGGGGGCGCACAATGAGCAGTTCTTC. Translating it yields CASSPRGGQGAHNEQFF.

The chain carries TRBV7-8 and TRBJ1-1; maybe TRBD1 (5 bases). The V gene's germline CDR1 is SGHVS and CDR2 FQNEAQ. The CDR3 length is 15 residues. Trimming stripped 4 bases from V and 4 bases from J, with 16 bases between. The chain's CDR3 is CASSSRDLGGTEAFF. The CDR3 DNA sequence: TGTGCCAGCAGCTCCCGGGACTTGGGGGGCACTGAAGCTTTCTTT.

CDR3 region: CASSPSERIRAEAFF. CDR3 nucleotides: TGTGCCAGCTCACCATCAGAACGGATCAGGGCTGAAGCTTTCTTT. The V call is TRBV18, the J call TRBJ1-1; the D gene is possibly TRBD1 (5 bases). Between the trimmed V and J ends, which lost 2 bases and 6 bases, there was a span of 16 bases. This CDR3 has 15 amino acids. The V gene's germline CDR1 is KGHSH and CDR2 LQKENI.

The count of this clone is one. The chain is built from TRBV14 and TRBJ2-1, with 9 bases identical to TRBD1. CDR3 length equals 14 residues. Germline-derived CDR1 and CDR2 are SGHDN and FVKESK. After removal of 7 bases from V and 2 bases from J, the junction contained 3 bases not matched to a gene. For the CDR3, the DNA is TGTGCCAGCATGGGACAGGGTACCTACAATGAGCAGTTCTTC. The encoded protein is CASMGQGTYNEQFF.

The CDR3 region is CASSFGLEQYF. The CDR3 DNA reads as TGTGCCAGCAGTTTCGGGTTAGAGCAGTACTTC. The chain uses TRBV28 and TRBJ2-7; D is undetermined. Germline V gene data show CDR1 as MDHEN and CDR2 as SYDVKM. The CDR3 is 11 amino acids. V was clipped by 3 bases and J by 7 bases, with 7 bases between them.

This clone appeared a single time. The V gene is TRBV9, the J gene TRBJ2-2; 7 bases fit TRBD2. V trimming: 0 bases; J trimming: 1 base; junction bases outside the gene matches: 9. This CDR3 spans 18 amino acids. Germline V CDR1 and CDR2: SGDLS, YYNGEE. CDR3 sequence reads: CASSVGQRASGNTGELFF. The CDR3 DNA is TGTGCCAGCAGCGTAGGCCAGCGGGCTAGCGGGAACACCGGGGAGCTGTTTTTT.

The CDR3 here is CASRGHPDRGCIEKLFF. CDR3 DNA sequence: TGTGCAAGTCGCGGCCACCCCGACAGGGGTTGTATTGAAAAACTGTTTTTT. The V and J genes are TRBV12-2 and TRBJ1-4; TRBD1 was called by the table and not checked on the DNA. TRBV12-2 represents a pseudogene. The CDR3 spans 17 residues.

The chain has TRBV18 and TRBJ1-2, with TRBD1 matching over 7 bases. The CDR3 is 15 amino acids. CDR1 and CDR2 from the germline V gene are KGHSH and LQKENI. V was pared by 6 bases and J by 2 bases, with 9 bases of the junction left unmatched. DNA for the CDR3: TGTGCCAGCTCCTTGGGGACAGACCTCAACTATGGCTACACCTTC. This translates into CASSLGTDLNYGYTF. The full variable domain, its missing parts supplied by reference TRBV18 and TRBJ1-2, is NAGVMQNPRHLVRRRGQEARLRCSPMKGHSHVYWYRQLPEEGLKFMVYLQKENIIDESGMPKERFSAEFPKEGPSILRIQQVVRGDSAAYFCASSLGTDLNYGYTFGSGTRLTVV.

A few counts support this clone. This chain connects TRBV7-8 to TRBJ1-5, with 10 bases matching TRBD1. Looked up from germline, CDR1 is SGHVS and CDR2 is FQNEAQ. CDR3 length: 19 amino acids. V shed 5 bases, J shed 0 bases, and the junction held 13 bases outside the gene matches. CDR3 protein: CASSRGGWDRGGSNQPQHF. CDR3 coding DNA: TGTGCCAGCAGCCGAGGGGGGTGGGACAGGGGTGGTAGCAATCAGCCCCAGCATTTT.

The genes are TRBV5-1 and TRBJ1-2; 10 bases agree with TRBD1. CDR3 length equals 15 residues. Per the germline V gene, CDR1 is SGHRS and CDR2 is YFSETQ. The V gene end was trimmed by 2 bases and the J gene end by 2 bases; junction bases not matched to a gene: 3. The CDR3 is CASSFPGQGNYGYTF. The CDR3 bases are TGCGCCAGCAGCTTTCCGGGACAGGGGAACTATGGCTACACCTTC.